This T cell receptor beta chain is drawn from a study of T cells in Graves' hyperthyroidism and ophthalmopathy. As for the study in general: Blood was drawn when the patient was first diagnosed and still untreated. Study findings and constraints: Blood shared most expanded thyroid clonotypes above 0.001.

Newly diagnosed patients aged 18 to 65 had hyperthyroidism of under 2 months' duration. Isolation of PBMCs was performed on 9.5 to 10 ml fresh peripheral blood. With respect to this clonotype: As yet, its antigen is unknown.

This CDR3 contains 15 residues. Trimming stripped 4 bases from V and 2 bases from J, with 13 bases between. Germline V gene data show CDR1 as SGHNT and CDR2 as YENEEA. TCR beta CDR3 region amplification was performed from RNA transcripts. The primer set for the first-round RT-PCR of the TCR CDR3 was HTBI. TCRdb reprocessed the multiplex PCR reads via MiXCR and lists one record per CDR3 protein. The sample lists some 380,000 distinct CDR3 sequences; around an eighth were seen once. The receptor's source is a young man with Graves' hyperthyroidism that later progressed to Graves' ophthalmopathy. The sample consisted of blood. The chain recombines TRBV11-3 with TRBJ2-3; tentatively, D is TRBD1 (6 bases). CDR3: CASSWGQGPTDTQYF. CDR3 nucleotide sequence: TGTGCCAGCAGCTGGGGGCAGGGGCCCACAGATACGCAGTATTTT.